This T cell receptor (beta chain) was found in a study of Graves' ophthalmopathy and Graves' hyperthyroidism. General study findings and limits: Ophthalmopathy versus stable hyperthyroidism: 13-signature model gave around 90% sensitivity, 75% to 82% specificity. Most thyroid clonotypes with frequency above 0.001 were detected in blood too.

RNA transcripts provided the template for amplifying TCR beta CDR3 regions. Following a first-round RT-PCR that used HTBI primers, a second-round multiplex PCR was carried out. MiXCR, run by TCRdb on the multiplex PCR reads, gives a single entry per CDR3 protein. The sample has hundreds of thousands of distinct CDR3 sequences, about 20% seen once. Details on this clonotype: Its specificity is not known.

The diagnosis combined clinical symptoms, thyroxine, TRAb, thyroid ultrasound and orbital computed tomography scans. PBMCs were isolated by Ficoll-Paque density gradient centrifugation, using 7.5 to 10 ml of fresh peripheral blood as the starting material. V gave up 0 bases and J gave up 2 bases, with 9 bases separating them. Germline loops: CDR1 KGHDR, CDR2 SFDVKD. The CDR3 length is 16 residues. The chain couples TRBV24-1 to TRBJ2-2; no clear D gene. This receptor was taken from a woman aged 18 to 35 with stable Graves' hyperthyroidism. Some clones in this sample may be carry-over from other donors' samples. Source material: peripheral blood. CDR3: CATSDLISENTGELFF. CDR3 bases: TGTGCCACCAGTGATTTGATTTCCGAAAACACCGGGGAGCTGTTTTTT.